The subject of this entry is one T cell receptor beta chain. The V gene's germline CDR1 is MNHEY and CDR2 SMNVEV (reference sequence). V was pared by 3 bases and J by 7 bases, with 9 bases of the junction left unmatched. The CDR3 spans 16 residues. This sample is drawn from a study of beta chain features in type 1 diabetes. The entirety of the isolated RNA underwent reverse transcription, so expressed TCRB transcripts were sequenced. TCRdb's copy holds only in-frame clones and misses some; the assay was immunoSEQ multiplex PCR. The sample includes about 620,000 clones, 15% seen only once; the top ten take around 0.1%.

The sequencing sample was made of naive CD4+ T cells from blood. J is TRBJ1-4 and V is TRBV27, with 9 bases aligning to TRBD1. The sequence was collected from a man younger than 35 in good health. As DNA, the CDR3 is TGTGCCAGCAGTTTTAGCCCCGGGACAGGGCTTGAAAAACTGTTTTTT. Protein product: CASSFSPGTGLEKLFF.